This T cell receptor beta chain is drawn from a study of blood T cells in healthy people across ages. Study-level points and caveats: Naive T cell percentage strongly correlated with TCR beta diversity. Age showed a roughly linear inverse relationship with TCR beta diversity per million T cells.

A remark on this clonotype: What it binds is not known.

Through a sample-barcoded 5' primer and a J-beta primer mix, a second PCR was run for 7 to 11 cycles. Individual samples furnished no less than 2.5 million CDR3-containing paired-end reads apiece. TCRdb re-analysed the 5' RACE reads in MiXCR, keeping a single row per CDR3 protein. The data contain hundreds of thousands of distinct CDR3 sequences, roughly 31% of them singletons. The CDR3 runs to 18 residues. Germline CDR1 is ENHRY and CDR2 is SYGVKD. Unmatched junction bases numbered 14, after V lost 5 bases and J lost 0 bases. The sequenced sample was blood. The V gene is TRBV10-3, the J gene TRBJ2-3, with 7 bases fitting TRBD2. The sequence derives from a woman of 80 years or more in good health. The CDR3 region has the DNA TGTGCCATCAGTTTTACGGAGACTAGCAGATCTAGCACAGATACGCAGTATTTT. Protein: CAISFTETSRSSTDTQYF.